This T cell receptor beta chain originates from a study of T cell responses to AZD1222 COVID-19 vaccine. The study, taken as a whole, reports: White British ancestry dominated among donors, who included more females, and clonal diversity was possibly underestimated. No repertoire was sampled before or during the peak T cell response, only after it. Two AZD1222 administrations were followed by greater Spike-specific TCR breadth and depth. Seropositive at baseline were only a handful of AZD1222 recipients.

The J segment lost 8 bases and the V segment lost 3 bases, leaving 21 bases of the junction unmatched. CDR1 and CDR2 from the germline V gene are LNHDA and SQIVND (reference sequence). The CDR3 extends over 19 amino acids. Profiled with immunoSEQ multiplex PCR; TCRdb holds only in-frame clones, not every one. The sample has over 130,000 clones, around 90% seen once. Regarding this clone: Its antigen is still unknown.

This clonotype was sampled from an adult who received the AZD1222 COVID-19 vaccine. The sample consisted of peripheral blood, taken 28 days after the second AZD1222 dose. The chain couples TRBV19 to TRBJ2-1; 8 positions match TRBD2. CDR3 bases: TGTGCCAGTAGTATCGGGAATAGCGGGAATACCTGGGGCGAGTATGAGCAGTTCTTC. It encodes CASSIGNSGNTWGEYEQFF.